This TCR beta chain was recovered during a study of blood T cell repertoires in COVID-19. Looking at the study overall: Italy, Spain and the United States were the sources of the convalescent and acute COVID-19 samples. The cDNA or gDNA used as material had been derived from T cells, B-cell-depleted T cells, or PBMCs.

The authors' processing: Estimates of nucleated cell counts were drawn from the amplification of reference gene primers. Data came from immunoSEQ multiplex PCR; TCRdb stores just in-frame clones and leaves some out. V and J calls and clone size come straight from that table; D and trimming were deduced from the DNA. This sample has 99,000 or so clones; 85% occur once, and the top ten carry about 3.8%. The V and J ends lost 3 bases and 10 bases respectively, with 18 bases between them. CDR1 is SNHLY and CDR2 is FYNNEI in the germline V gene. This CDR3 is 14 amino acids long. The receptor was derived from a man aged 50-60 years with acute or convalescent COVID-19. The chain is built from TRBV2 and TRBJ1-2, with no clear D. Sequenced sample: peripheral blood. The CDR3 DNA reads as TGTGCCAGCAGTGATCTGGGGAGTGTGATCGACTACACCTTC. Translating gives CASSDLGSVIDYTF.